This T cell receptor (beta chain) originates from a study of blood T cell repertoires in COVID-19. Study summary: Some COVID-19 samples were acute and others convalescent; all came from the United States, Italy and Spain.

Per the original methods: By means of reference gene primer amplification, nucleated cell counts were estimated. Repertoires were generated with immunoSEQ multiplex PCR, while TCRdb's copy carries only in-frame clones and drops some. Clone size and the V and J calls come from that table; the DNA yielded D and trimming. The table includes 300,000 or so clones, 85% to 90% detected once. This CDR3 comprises 14 residues. The V gene end was trimmed by 4 bases and the J gene end by 4 bases; junction bases not matched to a gene: 6. Per germline, CDR1 SGHRS and CDR2 YFSETQ. Two negative PCRs, clearance, or symptom resolution characterized the recovered Cohort 3 donors.

What was sequenced was PBMCs or T cells enriched from blood (not recorded which). The V gene is TRBV5-1, the J gene TRBJ1-2, with 8 bases identical to TRBD1. This TCR derives from a woman aged 18-29 years who had recovered from COVID-19. CDR3 in amino acids: CASSPGQEFYGYTF. CDR3 coding DNA: TGCGCCAGCAGCCCGGGACAGGAGTTCTATGGCTACACCTTC.